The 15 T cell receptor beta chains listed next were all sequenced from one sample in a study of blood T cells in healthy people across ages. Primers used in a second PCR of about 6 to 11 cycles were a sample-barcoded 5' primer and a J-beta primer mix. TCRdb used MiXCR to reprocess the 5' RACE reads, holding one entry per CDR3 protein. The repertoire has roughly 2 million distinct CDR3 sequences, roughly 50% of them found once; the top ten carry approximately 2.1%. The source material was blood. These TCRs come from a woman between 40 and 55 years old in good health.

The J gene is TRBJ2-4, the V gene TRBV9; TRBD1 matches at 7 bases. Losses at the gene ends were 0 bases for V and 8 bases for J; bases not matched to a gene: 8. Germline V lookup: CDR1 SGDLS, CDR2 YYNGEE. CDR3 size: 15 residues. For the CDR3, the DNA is TGTGCCAGCAGCGTAGCTCAGGGGGTTGTGTACATTCAGTACTTC. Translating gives CASSVAQGVVYIQYF.

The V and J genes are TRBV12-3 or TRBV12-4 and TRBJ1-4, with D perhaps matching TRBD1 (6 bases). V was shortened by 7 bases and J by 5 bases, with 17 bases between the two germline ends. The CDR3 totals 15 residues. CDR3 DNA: TGTGCCAGCATCCCCCCGGGGCAGGGGAATGAAAAACTGTTTTTT. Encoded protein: CASIPPGQGNEKLFF.

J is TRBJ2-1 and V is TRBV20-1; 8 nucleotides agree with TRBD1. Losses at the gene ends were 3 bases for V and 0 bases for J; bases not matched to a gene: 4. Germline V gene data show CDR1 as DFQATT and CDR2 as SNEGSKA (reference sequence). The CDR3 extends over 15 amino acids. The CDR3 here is CSASQGADSYNEQFF. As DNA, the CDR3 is TGCAGTGCTAGCCAGGGGGCGGACTCCTACAATGAGCAGTTCTTC.

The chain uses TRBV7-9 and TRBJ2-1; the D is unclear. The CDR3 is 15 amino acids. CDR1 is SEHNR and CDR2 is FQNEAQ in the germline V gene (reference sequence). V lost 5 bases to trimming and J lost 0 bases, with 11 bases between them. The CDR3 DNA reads TGTGCCAGCAGCCAACTCTTCCGCTCCTACAATGAGCAGTTCTTC. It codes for CASSQLFRSYNEQFF.

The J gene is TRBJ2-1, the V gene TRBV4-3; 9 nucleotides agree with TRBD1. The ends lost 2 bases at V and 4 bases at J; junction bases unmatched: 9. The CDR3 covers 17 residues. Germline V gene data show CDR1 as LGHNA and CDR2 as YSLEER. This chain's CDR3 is CASSQSPAGQGYNEQFF. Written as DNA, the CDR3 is TGCGCCAGCAGCCAATCCCCCGCGGGACAGGGTTACAATGAGCAGTTCTTC.

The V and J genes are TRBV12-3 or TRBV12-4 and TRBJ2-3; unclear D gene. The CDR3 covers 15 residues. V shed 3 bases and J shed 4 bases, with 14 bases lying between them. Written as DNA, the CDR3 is TGTGCCAGCAGTTTCGGCAGACTGAGAGCAGATACGCAGTATTTT. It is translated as CASSFGRLRADTQYF.

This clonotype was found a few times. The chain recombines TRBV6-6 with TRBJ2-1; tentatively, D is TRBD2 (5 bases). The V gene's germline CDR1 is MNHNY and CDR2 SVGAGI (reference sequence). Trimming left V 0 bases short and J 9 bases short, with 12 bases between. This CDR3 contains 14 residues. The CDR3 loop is CASSYSPEGGEQFF. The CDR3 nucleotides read TGTGCCAGCAGTTACTCCCCCGAGGGCGGTGAGCAGTTCTTC.

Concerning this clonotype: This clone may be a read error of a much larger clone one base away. Here the CDR3 reads CASSFTYEQFF. In DNA form, the CDR3 reads TGTGCCAGCAGCTTTACATATGAGCAGTTCTTC. The chain recombines TRBV5-8 with TRBJ2-1; D remains unclear. The CDR3 runs 11 residues. CDR1 is SGHTS, CDR2 YDEGEE, per germline. Trimming cost V 2 bases and J 8 bases, with 5 bases left between them.

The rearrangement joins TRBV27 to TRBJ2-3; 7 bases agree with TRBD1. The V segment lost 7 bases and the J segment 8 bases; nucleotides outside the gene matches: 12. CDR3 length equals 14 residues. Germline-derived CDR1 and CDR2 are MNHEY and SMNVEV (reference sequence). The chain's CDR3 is CASNVDRAQGTQYF. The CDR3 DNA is TGTGCCAGCAACGTCGACAGGGCACAGGGTACGCAGTATTTT.

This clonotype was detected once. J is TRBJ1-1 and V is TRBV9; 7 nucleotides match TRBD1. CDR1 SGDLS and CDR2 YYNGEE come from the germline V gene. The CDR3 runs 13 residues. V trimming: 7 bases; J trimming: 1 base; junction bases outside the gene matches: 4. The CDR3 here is CASGDRSNTEAFF. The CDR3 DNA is TGTGCCAGCGGGGACAGATCGAACACTGAAGCTTTCTTT.

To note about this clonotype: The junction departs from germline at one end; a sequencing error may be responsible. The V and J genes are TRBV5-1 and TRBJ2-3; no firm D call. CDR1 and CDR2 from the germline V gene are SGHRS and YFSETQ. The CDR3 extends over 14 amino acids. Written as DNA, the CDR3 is TGCGCCAACAGCTCGGGTACTAGCACAGATACGCAGTATTTT. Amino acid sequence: CANSSGTSTDTQYF.

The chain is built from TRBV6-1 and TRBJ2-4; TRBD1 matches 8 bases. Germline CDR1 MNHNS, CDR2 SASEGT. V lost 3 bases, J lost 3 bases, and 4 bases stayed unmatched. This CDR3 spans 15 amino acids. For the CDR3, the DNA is TGTGCCAGCAGTGACAGGGGGCGCGGCAAAAACATTCAGTACTTC. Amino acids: CASSDRGRGKNIQYF.

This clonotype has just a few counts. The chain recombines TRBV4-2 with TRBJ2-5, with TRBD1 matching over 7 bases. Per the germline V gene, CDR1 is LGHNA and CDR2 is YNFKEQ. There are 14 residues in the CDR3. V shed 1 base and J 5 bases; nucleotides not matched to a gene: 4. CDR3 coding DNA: TGTGCCAGCAGCCAAGCGGGACAGAGGGAGACCCAGTACTTC. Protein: CASSQAGQRETQYF.

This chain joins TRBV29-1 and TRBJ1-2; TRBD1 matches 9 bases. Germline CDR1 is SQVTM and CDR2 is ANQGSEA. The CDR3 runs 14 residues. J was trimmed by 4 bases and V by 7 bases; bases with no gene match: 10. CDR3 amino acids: CSDTDRTGVYGYTF. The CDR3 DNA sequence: TGCAGCGATACCGACCGGACAGGGGTCTATGGCTACACCTTC.

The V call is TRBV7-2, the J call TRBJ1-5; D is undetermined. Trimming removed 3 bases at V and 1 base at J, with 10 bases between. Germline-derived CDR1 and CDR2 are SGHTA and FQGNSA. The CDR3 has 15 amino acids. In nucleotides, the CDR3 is TGTGCCAGCAGCTTCGGGCCTGAAAGCAATCAGCCCCAGCATTTT. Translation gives CASSFGPESNQPQHF.